This T cell receptor beta chain comes out of a study of OX40 agonist ivuxolimab in advanced cancers. With V trimmed by 3 bases and J by 7 bases, 10 bases remained unmatched. CDR1 is SGHAT and CDR2 is FQNNGV in the germline V gene. CDR3 size: 16 residues. The method was immunoSEQ multiplex PCR; TCRdb's version includes in-frame clones alone and lacks a portion of them. The sample gives some 63,000 clones, roughly 89% of which show up once; 27% is in the top ten. This TCR was sampled from an adult with an advanced solid tumor such as melanoma, head and neck, liver or kidney cancer. The sample consisted of CD4+ or CD8+ T cells sorted from blood, taken in a trial of the OX40 agonist ivuxolimab. The rearrangement uses TRBV11-2 and TRBJ1-4, with TRBD1 matching over 8 bases. As DNA, the CDR3 is TGTGCCAGCAGCTTCATCACCGGGACAGGAGGTGAAAAACTGTTTTTT. It codes for CASSFITGTGGEKLFF.